This entry is about one T cell receptor beta chain. As yet, its antigen is unknown. The entry originates in a study of naive and memory T cell subsets. Broader study findings: Especially in CD8 cells, naive repertoires contained a few larger clonotypes, possibly CD45RA-re-expressing memory cells. In naive cells, over 90% of TCR sequences were seen only once. No ground truth validated the naive and memory repertoire findings.

CD4+ T cell IFNgamma after overnight CMV lysate exposure gave donor CMV status. Sequential positive selection took CD4 T cells first, then CD8 T cells. Two oligonucleotides, mixed equimolar, formed the beta constant-region primer covering TRBC1 and TRBC2. Four rounds of PCR amplified the ligated cDNA using nested alpha and beta constant-region primers plus SP2. TCRdb reprocessed the UMI-ligation and nested PCR reads via MiXCR and lists one record per CDR3 protein. Among 120,000 to 150,000 distinct CDR3 sequences listed, 22% were seen once. The sequence was obtained from a human donor in good health. Sequenced: naive CD4+ T cells from blood.

DNA for the CDR3: TGTGCCAGTAGACTACAATCGGACCCCCGAAACATTCAGTACTTC. Encoded protein: CASRLQSDPRNIQYF. The rearrangement joins TRBV19 to TRBJ2-4; no definite D call. Trimming cost V 6 bases and J 6 bases, with 18 bases left between them. The CDR3 extends over 15 amino acids. Germline lookup yields CDR1 LNHDA and CDR2 SQIVND (reference sequence).